The 13 T cell receptor beta chains given below trace back to one sample, sequenced in a study of blood T cell repertoires in COVID-19. The repertoire was sequenced with immunoSEQ multiplex PCR; TCRdb's copy has only in-frame clones and lacks some. The table shows over 120,000 clones, with about 76% occurring only once. Sequencing was carried out using peripheral blood. The receptors derive from a human donor in a cohort sampled during active COVID-19.

This rearrangement joins TRBV10-3 to TRBJ1-2; no reliable D call. The germline V gene has CDR1 ENHRY and CDR2 SYGVKD. V was shortened by 10 bases and J by 7 bases, with 13 bases between the two germline ends. The CDR3 is made up of 11 amino acids. The CDR3: CATSREGGYTF. The DNA of the CDR3 is TGTGCCACCTCCCGTGAGGGTGGCTACACCTTC.

This sequence joins TRBV5-1 and TRBJ1-1, with a weak D call TRBD1 (6 bases). V lost 4 bases and J lost 4, with 17 bases in between. The CDR3 spans 15 residues. CDR1 is SGHRS, CDR2 YFSETQ, per germline. CDR3 protein: CASSPTGLDGTEAFF. The CDR3 DNA sequence: TGCGCCAGCAGCCCTACAGGGCTGGATGGCACTGAAGCTTTCTTT.

This chain joins TRBV10-1 and TRBJ1-2; 10 bases are shared with TRBD1. This CDR3 comprises 16 residues. CDR1 is WNHNN, CDR2 SYGVQD, per germline (reference sequence). Germline trimming cut 8 bases from V and 3 bases from J; bases unmatched to any gene: 12. CDR3 loop: CASPSRTGTGDYGYTF. CDR3 bases: TGCGCCAGCCCATCACGTACCGGGACAGGGGACTATGGCTACACCTTC.

V is TRBV5-1 and J is TRBJ2-5, with D possibly TRBD2 on 5 matching bases. There are 15 residues in the CDR3. CDR1 and CDR2 from the germline V gene are SGHRS and YFSETQ. With 0 bases removed from V and 2 bases from J, the gap between germline ends came to 11 bases. The CDR3, as DNA: TGCGCCAGCAGCTTGGCTCGGGGTGGGCAAGAGACCCAGTACTTC. Its translation is CASSLARGGQETQYF.

The chain is built from TRBV19 and TRBJ2-1; unclear D gene. From germline, CDR1 is LNHDA and CDR2 SQIVND (reference sequence). The CDR3 length is 13 residues. V was clipped by 5 bases and J by 4 bases, with 9 bases between them. This chain's CDR3 is CASSPRGYNEQFF. CDR3 in DNA: TGTGCCAGTAGTCCCCGAGGTTACAATGAGCAGTTCTTC.

The chain carries TRBV28 and TRBJ1-2; tentatively, D is TRBD1 (5 bases). CDR1 MDHEN and CDR2 SYDVKM come from the germline V gene. This CDR3 is 12 amino acids long. V was shortened by 7 bases and J by 4 bases, with 10 bases between the two germline ends. The CDR3 DNA reads TGTGCCAGCACGGGGGAGGGCTATGGCTACACCTTC. The encoded protein is CASTGEGYGYTF.

The rearrangement links TRBV7-3 to TRBJ2-5; TRBD1 matches 8 bases. Germline V CDR1 and CDR2: SGHTA, FQGTGA. Trimming at V came to 0 bases and at J to 5 bases, leaving 5 bases not matched to a gene. The CDR3 is made up of 15 amino acids. The CDR3 region is CASSLTRTGLETQYF. In nucleotides, the CDR3 is TGTGCCAGCAGCTTAACCAGGACAGGGTTGGAGACCCAGTACTTC.

The gene calls are TRBV7-9 and TRBJ1-3; D gene uncertain. The germline V and J ends were trimmed by 8 bases and 0 bases, with 2 bases remaining between them. Per germline, CDR1 SEHNR and CDR2 FQNEAQ (reference sequence). The CDR3 sequence is 11 residues long. Here the CDR3 DNA reads TGTGCCAGCCGCTCTGGAAACACCATATATTTT. This sequence encodes CASRSGNTIYF.

The V call is TRBV10-3, the J call TRBJ1-1; 7 nucleotides align to TRBD1. Germline trimming cut 3 bases from V and 5 bases from J; bases unmatched to any gene: 3. CDR1 ENHRY and CDR2 SYGVKD come from the germline V gene. The CDR3 extends over 13 amino acids. CDR3 coding DNA: TGTGCCATCAGTGACAGGGGGATAACTGAAGCTTTCTTT. Its translation is CAISDRGITEAFF.

This clone appeared a few times. The V call is TRBV5-1, the J call TRBJ2-7, with 15 bases matching TRBD2. V was pared by 6 bases and J by 4 bases, with 8 bases of the junction left unmatched. The CDR3 has 16 amino acids. Looked up from germline, CDR1 is SGHRS and CDR2 is YFSETQ. The CDR3 nucleotides read TGCGCCAGCATGGACCCGGGACTAGCGGGAGGATACGAGCAGTACTTC. This codes for CASMDPGLAGGYEQYF.

This clone was seen a handful of times. The chain uses TRBV10-1 and TRBJ1-5; D remains unclear. Germline assignment: CDR1 WNHNN and CDR2 SYGVQD (reference sequence). The CDR3 covers 14 residues. V lost 9 bases to trimming and J lost 3 bases, with 15 bases between them. The CDR3 DNA reads TGCGCCAGTATAGTCGCCAGACACAATCAGCCCCAGCATTTT. Translating it yields CASIVARHNQPQHF.

The chain joins TRBV4-3 to TRBJ2-7, with D perhaps matching TRBD1 (6 bases). The length of the CDR3 is 19 residues. The V gene's germline CDR1 is LGHNA and CDR2 YSLEER. The V gene lost 0 bases and the J gene lost 2 bases, with 23 bases spanning the gap. The DNA of the CDR3 is TGCGCCAGCAGCCAAGATAGGTGGTCGTGGCAGGGGACGACCTACGAGCAGTACTTC. Amino acids: CASSQDRWSWQGTTYEQYF.

The chain combines TRBV6-6 with TRBJ2-7; D possibly corresponds to TRBD2 (6 bases). The CDR3 extends over 12 amino acids. CDR1 and CDR2 from the germline V gene are MNHNY and SVGAGI (reference sequence). V lost 4 bases, J lost 6 bases, and 10 bases lay in between. The CDR3 sequence: CASSSYGGEQYF. DNA of the CDR3: TGTGCCAGCAGTTCGTACGGGGGCGAGCAGTACTTC.